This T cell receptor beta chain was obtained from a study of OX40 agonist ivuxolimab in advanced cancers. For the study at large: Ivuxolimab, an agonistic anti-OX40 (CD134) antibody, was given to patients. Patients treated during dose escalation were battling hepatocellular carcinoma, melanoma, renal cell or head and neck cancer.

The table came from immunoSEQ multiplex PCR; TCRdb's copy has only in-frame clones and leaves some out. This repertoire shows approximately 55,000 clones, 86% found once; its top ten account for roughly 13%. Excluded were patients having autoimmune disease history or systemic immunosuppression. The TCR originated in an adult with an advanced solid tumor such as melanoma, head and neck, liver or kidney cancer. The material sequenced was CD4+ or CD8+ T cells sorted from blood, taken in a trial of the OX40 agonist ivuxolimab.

Here the CDR3 reads CAWLGRLTYEQYF. CDR3 nucleotides: TGTGCCTGGTTGGGGCGCCTGACCTACGAGCAGTACTTC. This chain links TRBV30 with TRBJ2-7, with a possible D match to TRBD1 (5 bases). The length of the CDR3 is 13 residues. Trimming took 5 bases from V and 2 from J, leaving 13 bases between them. From germline, CDR1 is GTSNPN and CDR2 SVGIG (reference sequence).